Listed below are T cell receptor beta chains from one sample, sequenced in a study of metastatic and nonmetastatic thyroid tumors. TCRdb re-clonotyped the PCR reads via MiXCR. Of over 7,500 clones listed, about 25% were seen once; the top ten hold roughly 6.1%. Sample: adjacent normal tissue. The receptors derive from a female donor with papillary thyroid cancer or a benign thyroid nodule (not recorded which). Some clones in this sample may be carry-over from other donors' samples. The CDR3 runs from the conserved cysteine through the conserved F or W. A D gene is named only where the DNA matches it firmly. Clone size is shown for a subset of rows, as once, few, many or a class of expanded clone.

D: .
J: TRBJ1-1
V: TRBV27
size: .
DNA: TGTGCCAGCACGCCCCGGGCGGGCACTGAAGCTTTCTTT
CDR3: CASTPRAGTEAFF

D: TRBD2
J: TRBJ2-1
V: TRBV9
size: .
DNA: TGTGCCAGCAGCGTAGTGGGGGAGGGGCCGGGTGAGCAGTTCTTC
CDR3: CASSVVGEGPGEQFF

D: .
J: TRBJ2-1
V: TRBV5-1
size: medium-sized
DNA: TGCGCCAGCAGCTTGGAACGGGGGGCTTACAATGAGCAGTTCTTC
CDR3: CASSLERGAYNEQFF

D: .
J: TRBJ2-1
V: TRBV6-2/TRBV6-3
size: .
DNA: TGTGCCAGCCTCCTGGGGGCTCAGTATAATGAGCAGTTCTTC
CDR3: CASLLGAQYNEQFF

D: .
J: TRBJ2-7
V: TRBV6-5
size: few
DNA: TGTGCCAGCAGTTACTTAGGGGGGTCGTTACCCTACGAGCAGTACTTC
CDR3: CASSYLGGSLPYEQYF

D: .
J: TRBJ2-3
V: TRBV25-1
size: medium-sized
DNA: TGTGCCAGCAGTGGGAACACAGATACGCAGTATTTT
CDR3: CASSGNTDTQYF

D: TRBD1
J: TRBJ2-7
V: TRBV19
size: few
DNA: TGTGCCACCCGCTCGCCGCGGGACAGGGGAAACGAGCAGTACTTC
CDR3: CATRSPRDRGNEQYF

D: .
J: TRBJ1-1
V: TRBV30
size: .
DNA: TGTGCCTGGAGTGTACCGTATGGTACTACTGAAGCTTTCTTT
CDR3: CAWSVPYGTTEAFF

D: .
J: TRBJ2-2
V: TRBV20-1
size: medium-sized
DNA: TGCAGTGCTAGAGCTCCCTTAGGTGCGGGGAAGAACACCGGGGAGCTGTTTTTT
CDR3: CSARAPLGAGKNTGELFF

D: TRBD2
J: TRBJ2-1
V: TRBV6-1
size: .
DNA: TGTGCCAGCAGTCCGGGACTAGCGGGAATCAATGAGCAGTTCTTC
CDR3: CASSPGLAGINEQFF

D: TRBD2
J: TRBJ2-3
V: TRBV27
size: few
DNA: TGTGCCAGCAGTCTAGCGGGAGCCGGAGATACGCAGTATTTT
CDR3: CASSLAGAGDTQYF

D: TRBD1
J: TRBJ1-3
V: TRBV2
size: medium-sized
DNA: TGTGCCAGTAGGGACAGGGCCTCTGGAAACACCATATATTTT
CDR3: CASRDRASGNTIYF

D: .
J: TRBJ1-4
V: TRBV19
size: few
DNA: TGTGCCAGTAGTACCGGGACCGACCTTGAAAAACTGTTTTTT
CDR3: CASSTGTDLEKLFF

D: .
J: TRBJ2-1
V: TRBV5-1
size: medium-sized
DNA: TGCGCCAGCAGCTTGGGTCCCAGGGCCACCTACAATGAGCAGTTCTTC
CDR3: CASSLGPRATYNEQFF

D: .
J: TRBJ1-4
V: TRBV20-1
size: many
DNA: TGCAGTGCTAGAGTACAGACTAATGAAAAACTGTTTTTT
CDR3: CSARVQTNEKLFF

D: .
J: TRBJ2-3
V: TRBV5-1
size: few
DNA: TGCGCCAGCAGCTTGGGGCGGCGCACAGATACGCAGTATTTT
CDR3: CASSLGRRTDTQYF

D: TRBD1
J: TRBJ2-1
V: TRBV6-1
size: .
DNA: TGTGCCAGCAGTGCCCAGGGGGCAGGGCAGTTCTTC
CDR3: CASSAQGAGQFF

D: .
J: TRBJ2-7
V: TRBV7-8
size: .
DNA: TGTGCCAGCAGCCCCGGTCGGGACGGAACCTACGAGCAGTACTTC
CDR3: CASSPGRDGTYEQYF

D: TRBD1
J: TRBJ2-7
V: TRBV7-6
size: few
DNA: TGTGCCAGCAGCCCGCTCCCGGGACAGGGTAACGAGCAGTACTTC
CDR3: CASSPLPGQGNEQYF

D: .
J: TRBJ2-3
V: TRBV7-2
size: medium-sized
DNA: TGTGCCAGCAGCTTAGAATCGACTGTTGATACGCAGTATTTT
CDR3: CASSLESTVDTQYF

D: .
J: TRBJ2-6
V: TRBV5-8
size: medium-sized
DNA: TGTGCCAGCAGGGGTGGGGCCAACGTCCTGACTTTC
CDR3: CASRGGANVLTF

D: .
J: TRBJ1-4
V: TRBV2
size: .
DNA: TGTGCCAGCAGCCCCTCTGTCGCTAATGAAAAACTGTTTTTT
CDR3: CASSPSVANEKLFF

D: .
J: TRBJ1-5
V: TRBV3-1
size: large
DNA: TGTGCCAGCAGCGCCACCGACAGCCCTAATCAGCCCCAGCATTTT
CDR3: CASSATDSPNQPQHF

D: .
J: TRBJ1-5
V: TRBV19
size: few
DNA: TGTGCCAGTAGTGGCAGAGGGTTGGAAAGCAATCAGCCCCAGCATTTT
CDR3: CASSGRGLESNQPQHF

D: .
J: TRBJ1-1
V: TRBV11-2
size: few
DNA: TGTGCCAGCAGCTTAGGGGGAGCGAACACTGAAGCTTTCTTT
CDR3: CASSLGGANTEAFF

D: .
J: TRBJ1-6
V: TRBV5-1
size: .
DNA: TGCGCCAGCAGCTTGGTTCAGGGGAATTCACCCCTCCACTTT
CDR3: CASSLVQGNSPLHF

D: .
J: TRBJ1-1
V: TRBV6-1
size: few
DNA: TGTGCCAGCAGTAAGGCGATGGAGGCGTCAAACACTGAAGCTTTCTTT
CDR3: CASSKAMEASNTEAFF

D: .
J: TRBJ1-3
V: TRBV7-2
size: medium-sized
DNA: TGTGCCAGCAGCTTAGCGAGTGGAGGGATCGCTGGAAACACCATATATTTT
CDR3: CASSLASGGIAGNTIYF

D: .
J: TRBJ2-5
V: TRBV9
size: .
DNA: TGTGCCAGCAGCGTAGAACCCTCCCAAGAGACCCAGTACTTC
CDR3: CASSVEPSQETQYF

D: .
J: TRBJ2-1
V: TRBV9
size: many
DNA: TGTGCCAGCAGCGTAGTTGGCGCGACTACCAATGAGCAGTTCTTC
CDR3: CASSVVGATTNEQFF

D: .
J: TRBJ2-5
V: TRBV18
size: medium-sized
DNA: TGTGCCAGCTCACCACCCCCCAGAGTGTACCAAGAGACCCAGTACTTC
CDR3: CASSPPPRVYQETQYF

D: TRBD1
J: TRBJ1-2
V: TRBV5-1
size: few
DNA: TGCGCCAGCAGCCGAGGAACGGAGGGACAGACCAATGGCTACACCTTC
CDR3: CASSRGTEGQTNGYTF